The 28 T cell receptor beta chains listed next were all sequenced from one sample in a study of shared clonotypes between healthy human individuals (TCRdb year 2020). The protocol used for the library was the immunoSEQ multiplex PCR assay. TCRdb's version of the immuneACCESS table is confined to in-frame rearrangements and falls short of the full clone set. An unresolved V gene accounts for under half of the shortfall where checked; the remainder is of unknown origin. Here the sample has about 1 million clones; 75% occur a single time. The ten largest clones represent approximately 1.5% of the sample. Sample: memory CD4+ T cells sorted from blood. Read against the paper, the sample's cell subset or site label means: CD45RA-negative fraction. The receptors derive from a man aged 18 to 35 in good health.

The chain has TRBV18 and TRBJ1-2; 8 positions match TRBD1. CDR3 length: 16 residues. Germline V lookup: CDR1 KGHSH, CDR2 LQKENI. V lost 2 bases and J lost 0; bases outside the gene matches: 5. CDR3 amino acids: CASSPSDRVANYGYTF. The CDR3 DNA reads as TGTGCCAGCTCACCATCGGACAGGGTAGCTAACTATGGCTACACCTTC.

Note on this clone: Other DNA sequences in the sample encode the same CDR3. V usage is TRBV28 and J usage is TRBJ1-1; D is ambiguous. CDR3 length equals 12 residues. Germline assignment: CDR1 MDHEN and CDR2 SYDVKM. V was shortened by 6 bases and J by 6 bases, with 11 bases between the two germline ends. DNA of the CDR3: TGTGCCAGCAGAAGACCGGGGTCTGAAGCTTTCTTT. Translation gives CASRRPGSEAFF.

The chain has TRBV10-3 and TRBJ1-2; D gene unclear. The V end was cut by 11 bases, the J end by 4 bases, with 14 bases between. The CDR3 loop spans 12 amino acids. Germline V gives CDR1 ENHRY, CDR2 SYGVKD. The CDR3 protein is CASEEGGYGYTF. CDR3 nucleotides: TGTGCCTCGGAGGAGGGAGGCTATGGCTACACCTTC.

The chain combines TRBV4-2 with TRBJ2-3; the D gene is possibly TRBD2 (5 bases). CDR3 length: 13 residues. The germline V gene encodes CDR1 LGHNA and CDR2 YNFKEQ. Deletions cut 0 bases from V and 7 bases from J, with 8 bases between. In DNA, the CDR3 is TGTGCCAGCAGCCAAGAGGTGGACTATACGCAGTATTTT. As protein: CASSQEVDYTQYF.

The V gene is TRBV7-2, the J gene TRBJ1-1, with TRBD1 identical over 7 bases. Per germline, CDR1 SGHTA and CDR2 FQGNSA. The CDR3 length is 15 residues. The trim removed 6 bases at V and 1 base at J, leaving 8 bases unmatched. The CDR3 here is CASRRTGTENTEAFF. In nucleotides, the CDR3 is TGTGCCAGCAGGCGCACCGGGACAGAGAACACTGAAGCTTTCTTT.

The V gene is TRBV11-1, the J gene TRBJ2-3; the match to TRBD2 covers 11 bases. This CDR3 spans 16 amino acids. Per the germline V gene, CDR1 is SGHAT and CDR2 is FQDESV (reference sequence). V dropped 2 bases and J dropped 0; count of bases not matched to a gene: 1. CDR3 sequence reads: CASSLSSGGSTDTQYF. The CDR3 DNA reads as TGTGCCAGCAGCTTATCTAGCGGGGGGAGCACAGATACGCAGTATTTT.

Concerning this clone itself: The same CDR3 is also encoded by other DNA sequences in this sample. V gene TRBV5-6 combines with J gene TRBJ2-5; D may be TRBD1 (5 bases). The length of the CDR3 is 16 residues. CDR1 is SGHDT, CDR2 YYEEEE, per germline. The V end was cut by 0 bases, the J end by 1 base, with 13 bases between. In DNA form, the CDR3 reads TGTGCCAGCAGCTTGGGACCTCTGGGGCTCCAAGAGACCCAGTACTTC. It yields the protein CASSLGPLGLQETQYF.

This chain joins TRBV28 and TRBJ1-2; 7 positions agree with TRBD1. CDR3 length equals 15 residues. From germline, CDR1 is MDHEN and CDR2 SYDVKM. The junction had 11 bases not matched to a gene; V was cut back by 7 bases and J by 3 bases. The CDR3 protein is CASNQPGQSHYGYTF. CDR3 nucleotide sequence: TGTGCCAGCAATCAACCGGGACAGAGTCACTATGGCTACACCTTC.

The V gene is TRBV6-5, the J gene TRBJ2-7; possibly TRBD2 for D (5 bases). Germline V gene lookup returns CDR1 MNHEY and CDR2 SVGAGI. The V end lost 4 bases, the J end lost 3 bases, and 7 bases lay between the germline ends. The CDR3 spans 12 residues. The CDR3 reads CASSFTSYEQYF. DNA of the CDR3: TGTGCCAGCAGTTTCACTAGCTACGAGCAGTACTTC.

The chain employs TRBV30 and TRBJ2-1, with 10 bases identical to TRBD2. V dropped 4 bases and J dropped 2; count of bases not matched to a gene: 5. The CDR3 is 15 residues long. Looked up from germline, CDR1 is GTSNPN and CDR2 is SVGIG (reference sequence). The CDR3 DNA is TGTGCCTGGACCCTTAGCGGGAGGACCTACAATGAGCAGTTCTTC. It is translated as CAWTLSGRTYNEQFF.

Comment on this clone: This specimen includes other DNA sequences encoding the same CDR3. The chain uses TRBV28 and TRBJ2-2; 8 bases match TRBD1. CDR1 and CDR2 from the germline V gene are MDHEN and SYDVKM. After removal of 5 bases from V and 4 bases from J, the junction contained 3 bases not matched to a gene. CDR3 length: 14 residues. CDR3 nucleotides: TGTGCCAGCAGTCCTGGACAGGGCACCGGGGAGCTGTTTTTT. Protein: CASSPGQGTGELFF.

On this clone itself: It is likely a read error: a sequence one base away is far more abundant. Other DNA sequences of this sample code for an identical CDR3. The V gene is TRBV7-9, the J gene TRBJ1-3; D call uncertain. The germline CDR1 and CDR2 sequences are SEHNR and FQNEAQ (reference sequence). V gave up 5 bases and J gave up 1 base, with 3 bases separating them. CDR3 length: 12 residues. For the CDR3, the DNA is TGTGCCAGCAGCCAATCTGGAAACACCATATATTTT. Translated, it gives CASSQSGNTIYF.

The chain recombines TRBV30 with TRBJ1-4, with D unclear. This CDR3 contains 15 residues. Trimming removed 1 base at V and 8 bases at J, with 17 bases between. CDR1 and CDR2 (germline): GTSNPN, SVGIG (reference sequence). In DNA form, the CDR3 reads TGTGCCTGGAGTGCTCCCGACCCAGGAAAGGAAAAACTGTTTTTT. It specifies CAWSAPDPGKEKLFF.

The chain is built from TRBV10-3 and TRBJ1-5; no definite D call. Germline lookup yields CDR1 ENHRY and CDR2 SYGVKD. V lost 5 bases, J lost 4 bases, and 9 bases lay in between. The CDR3 extends over 13 amino acids. CDR3 loop: CAISNDWNQPQHF. The CDR3 DNA is TGTGCCATCAGTAACGACTGGAATCAGCCCCAGCATTTT.

This clone was found a few times. The gene calls are TRBV9 and TRBJ2-2; the D call may be TRBD1 or TRBD2 (5 bases each). Germline CDR1 SGDLS, CDR2 YYNGEE. The V gene lost 4 bases and the J gene lost 6 bases, with 16 bases spanning the gap. This CDR3 has 15 residues. CDR3 DNA sequence: TGTGCCAGCAGCCTGAAGGCAGGGACGCCCGGGGAGCTGTTTTTT. It yields the protein CASSLKAGTPGELFF.

The rearrangement links TRBV11-2 to TRBJ2-5; 11 bases agree with TRBD2. The CDR3 contains 17 residues. With 3 bases clipped from V and 4 bases from J, the junction kept 10 bases outside the gene matches. Germline CDR1 reads SGHAT; CDR2 reads FQNNGV. The CDR3 protein is CASSFFQTSGRAETQYF. The CDR3 DNA follows: TGTGCCAGCAGCTTTTTTCAAACTAGCGGGAGAGCAGAGACCCAGTACTTC.

This rearrangement joins TRBV28 to TRBJ1-1, with D unclear. CDR3 length equals 11 residues. Between the trimmed V and J ends, which lost 7 bases and 3 bases, there was a span of 6 bases. CDR1 is MDHEN, CDR2 SYDVKM, per germline. CDR3 sequence reads: CASTYYTEAFF. The CDR3 DNA reads TGTGCCAGCACCTACTACACTGAAGCTTTCTTT.

Turning to this clone: Given a much more abundant clone one base away, this may be a read error. This chain links TRBV6-4 with TRBJ2-3; the D is unclear. Germline assignment: CDR1 MRHNA and CDR2 SNTAGT. V lost 3 bases and J 7 bases, leaving 5 bases between the germline ends. The CDR3 consists of 11 residues. The CDR3 DNA reads as TGTGCCAGCAGTGAAGGCTATACGCAGTATTTT. Amino acid sequence: CASSEGYTQYF.

The V gene is TRBV2, the J gene TRBJ2-3; no definite D call. Trimming removed 3 bases at V and 1 base at J, with 8 bases between. The CDR3 is 14 amino acids. The germline gives CDR1 SNHLY, CDR2 FYNNEI. The chain's CDR3 is CASSDGVGTDTQYF. For the CDR3, the DNA is TGTGCCAGCAGTGACGGTGTCGGCACAGATACGCAGTATTTT.

V and J are TRBV19 and TRBJ2-7; TRBD2 matches at 7 bases. The V and J ends lost 5 bases and 0 bases, in that order; junction bases with no gene match: 7. The CDR3 totals 15 residues. Per germline, CDR1 LNHDA and CDR2 SQIVND (reference sequence). The CDR3 coding sequence is TGTGCCAGTAGTTCCCAAGCGGGGAGCTCCTACGAGCAGTACTTC. Its protein is CASSSQAGSSYEQYF. Looking up the rest from reference TRBV19 and TRBJ2-7 gives the full variable domain: DGGITQSPKYLFRKEGQNVTLSCEQNLNHDAMYWYRQDPGQGLRLIYYSQIVNDFQKGDIAEGYSVSREKKESFPLTVTSAQKNPTAFYLCASSSQAGSSYEQYFGPGTRLTVT.

The rearrangement uses TRBV5-1 and TRBJ1-2; D is unclear. Per the germline V gene, CDR1 is SGHRS and CDR2 is YFSETQ. This CDR3 is built from 13 residues. Trimming took off 7 bases at V and 5 bases at J, with 15 bases between the two ends. The CDR3 DNA reads TGCGCCAGCTCCCCTCTCTGGGGTTATGGCTACACCTTC. As protein: CASSPLWGYGYTF. Filled out from reference TRBV5-1 and TRBJ1-2, the complete variable domain reads KAGVTQTPRYLIKTRGQQVTLSCSPISGHRSVSWYQQTPGQGLQFLFEYFSETQRNKGNFPGRFSGRQFSNSRSEMNVSTLELGDSALYLCASSPLWGYGYTFGSGTRLTVV.

This clone was detected once. The chain carries TRBV30 and TRBJ2-5; 8 bases map to TRBD1. The J call could be wrong; TRBJ2-7 is a better fit for the DNA end. The germline V gene encodes CDR1 GTSNPN and CDR2 SVGIG (reference sequence). There are 14 residues in the CDR3. The CDR3 is CAWSKGQGGNEQYF. DNA for the CDR3: TGTGCCTGGAGCAAAGGACAGGGTGGGAACGAGCAGTACTTC.

The rearrangement uses TRBV7-2 and TRBJ1-1; D is unresolved. Germline CDR1 is SGHTA and CDR2 is FQGNSA. The V and J ends lost 5 bases and 0 bases respectively, with 13 bases between them. This CDR3 has 15 residues. The CDR3 DNA is TGTGCCAGCAGCCCCCCACCTTACATGAACACTGAAGCTTTCTTT. Its translation is CASSPPPYMNTEAFF.

In regard to this clone: Other DNA sequences in this sample translate to the same CDR3. This sequence joins TRBV7-2 and TRBJ2-7; D is unclear. This CDR3 contains 13 residues. Germline V gene lookup returns CDR1 SGHTA and CDR2 FQGNSA. Trimming pared 5 bases from V and 1 base from J, leaving 9 bases between. The chain's CDR3 is CASSLLTSYEQYF. The CDR3 DNA is TGTGCCAGCAGCCTCCTGACTTCCTACGAGCAGTACTTC.

Notes on this clone: The junction shows a germline mismatch at one end, possibly a read error. The V call is TRBV7-7, the J call TRBJ2-1, with no clear D. The CDR3 has 17 residues. CDR1 is SSHAT, CDR2 FNYEAQ, per germline (reference sequence). The CDR3 sequence: CASSFPWPPSSYNEQFF. The CDR3 coding sequence is TGTGCTAGCAGCTTTCCCTGGCCCCCGAGCTCCTACAATGAGCAGTTCTTC.

The chain uses TRBV5-1 and TRBJ2-2; TRBD2 matches at 8 bases. The CDR3 runs to 15 residues. Germline-derived CDR1 and CDR2 are SGHRS and YFSETQ. Losses at the gene ends were 4 bases for V and 7 bases for J; bases not matched to a gene: 9. CDR3: CASSPGTSVNGELFF. The CDR3 bases are TGCGCCAGCAGCCCTGGGACTAGTGTTAACGGGGAGCTGTTTTTT.

Points on this clone: This CDR3 is also generated by other DNA sequences in the sample. The V gene is TRBV14, the J gene TRBJ1-5; no firm D call. The V gene lost 0 bases and the J gene lost 4 bases, with 4 bases spanning the gap. The CDR3 is 13 amino acids. Germline CDR1 reads SGHDN; CDR2 reads FVKESK. CDR3 loop: CASSQDSNQPQHF. The DNA for the CDR3 is TGTGCCAGCAGCCAAGATTCTAATCAGCCCCAGCATTTT.

This clone occurred a few times. The chain employs TRBV5-6 and TRBJ1-5, with unresolved D. V lost 1 base, J lost 7 bases, and 12 bases lay in between. The germline V gene has CDR1 SGHDT and CDR2 YYEEEE. The CDR3 loop spans 14 amino acids. The CDR3 here is CASSLSVGNQPQHF. The CDR3 DNA follows: TGTGCCAGCAGCTTGTCGGTCGGGAACCAGCCCCAGCATTTT.